This note documents a single T cell receptor beta chain sequence. These data are taken from a study of blood T cell repertoires in COVID-19. Trimming at V came to 3 bases and at J to 8 bases, leaving 9 bases not matched to a gene. Germline CDR1 MGHRA, CDR2 YSYEKL. The CDR3 contains 16 residues. In the authors' workflow: Estimated nucleated cell counts came from reference gene primer amplification. Profiled with immunoSEQ multiplex PCR; TCRdb holds only in-frame clones, not every one. For V, J and clone size, that table is used; D and trimming come from the DNA. The table has 45,000 to 55,000 clones, 68% seen once.

This chain links TRBV4-1 with TRBJ1-4, with 10 bases fitting TRBD1. The source material was peripheral blood. The receptor was isolated from a woman in her seventies with acute or convalescent COVID-19. The CDR3 sequence is CASSHPPRDRGEKLFF. The DNA of the CDR3 is TGCGCCAGCAGCCACCCCCCCCGGGACAGGGGAGAAAAACTGTTTTTT.